Described below is a single TCR beta chain sequence and its context. One end of the junction is discordant with germline, which a read error may explain. This sample stems from a study of T cell changes during pregnancy in multiple sclerosis. The CDR3 covers 9 residues. Germline V gene sequence: CDR1 SGHNT, CDR2 YYREEE (reference sequence). Method: immunoSEQ multiplex PCR; TCRdb's copy keeps in-frame clones and lacks some. The sample includes around 36,000 clones, 75% to 95% of them seen just once. The source is a female donor with multiple sclerosis, enrolled in a pregnancy study. The chain employs TRBV5-4 and TRBJ2-1; D not resolved. The sample consisted of CD8+ T cells from peripheral blood mononuclear cells, taken before pregnancy. The CDR3 DNA reads TGTGCCAGCAGTTTTCTTGCGGTCTTC. It encodes CASSFLAVF.